This entry concerns a single T cell receptor beta chain. Assay used: immunoSEQ multiplex PCR; TCRdb lists only in-frame clones, some missing. The sample consists of more than 250,000 clones, under 90% of them appearing once. The data belong to a study of blood T cell repertoires in COVID-19. About the study: Sample material is recorded as cDNA or gDNA derived from T cells, B-cell-depleted T cells, or PBMCs.

Germline V gene lookup returns CDR1 SNHLY and CDR2 FYNNEI. The V gene lost 2 bases and the J gene lost 2 bases, with 15 bases spanning the gap. This CDR3 contains 16 residues. Sequencing was carried out using PBMCs or T cells enriched from blood (not recorded which). V usage is TRBV2 and J usage is TRBJ2-5; TRBD2 is a possible D gene (6 bases). The sequence was obtained from a woman in her late teens or twenties who had recovered from COVID-19. CDR3 bases: TGTGCCAGCAGTGAAAAGGGACTGTCGAAACAAGAGACCCAGTACTTC. As protein: CASSEKGLSKQETQYF.